Shown below are 3 T cell receptor beta chains from a single sample sequenced in a study of cytomegalovirus exposure and HLA in healthy donors. A multiplex PCR was run with 60 Vbeta primers and 13 Jbeta primers. Sequencing was performed with immunoSEQ multiplex PCR; in TCRdb, only in-frame clones are kept and a portion is missing. The repertoire consists of approximately 160,000 clones, with roughly 80% occurring once and the leading ten covering less than 1.6%. Material: PBMCs. The origin of the receptors is a girl aged 10 to 17 in good health and CMV-seropositive.

As DNA, the CDR3 is TGTGCCAGCAGTTTAGGGCGGGGGTACAATGAGCAGTTCTTC. As protein: CASSLGRGYNEQFF. J is TRBJ2-1 and V is TRBV27, with 7 bases lining up with TRBD2. The CDR3 has 14 amino acids. Germline CDR1 and CDR2: MNHEY and SMNVEV (reference sequence). The junction had 2 bases not matched to a gene; V was cut back by 2 bases and J by 4 bases.

This clone was picked up one time. The J gene is TRBJ2-2, the V gene TRBV5-1; the D gene is possibly TRBD1 (6 bases). The germline CDR1 and CDR2 sequences are SGHRS and YFSETQ. There are 14 residues in the CDR3. With 4 bases removed from V and 4 bases from J, the gap between germline ends came to 11 bases. The CDR3 sequence: CASSLGTFTGELFF. CDR3 DNA: TGCGCCAGCAGCCTAGGGACATTCACCGGGGAGCTGTTTTTT.

This clone has just a few counts. The gene calls are TRBV5-1 and TRBJ2-1; weak D call: TRBD2 (5 bases). This CDR3 is built from 15 residues. Trimming took off 2 bases at V and 3 bases at J, with 12 bases between the two ends. From germline, CDR1 is SGHRS and CDR2 YFSETQ. CDR3 region: CASSFGISYYNEQFF. CDR3 in DNA: TGCGCCAGCAGCTTCGGGATATCTTACTACAATGAGCAGTTCTTC.